This TCR beta chain was obtained from a study of T-cell memory formation after mild COVID-19. Study-level points and caveats: CD4+ contracting clones were mainly CM and EM; CD8+ ones, EMRA. Some clones that responded were present in memory (sampled pre-infection), which suggests cross-reactive memory joined.

Germline CDR1 reads SGHTA; CDR2 reads FQGTGA. Between the trimmed V and J ends, which lost 5 bases and 4 bases, there was a span of 18 bases. This CDR3 is 16 amino acids long. As to this clonotype: Its matching antigen is unknown.

5'RACE, which relied on constant-segment primers, yielded TCR alpha and TCR beta cDNA libraries carrying sample barcodes and UMIs. TCRdb used MiXCR to reprocess the 5' RACE reads, holding one entry per CDR3 protein. Of about 610,000 distinct CDR3 sequences in the sample, 17% were seen once. The receptor comes from an adult woman who had mild COVID-19 (a few samples of this study predate the infection). Cell type and time point are not known. Sequencing was carried out using PBMCs or a T cell subset sorted from them (not recorded which). V is TRBV7-3 and J is TRBJ2-1; D ambiguous. CDR3 region: CASSEKTSAGYNEQFF. The CDR3 DNA reads TGTGCCAGCAGCGAGAAGACGTCTGCTGGGTACAATGAGCAGTTCTTC.